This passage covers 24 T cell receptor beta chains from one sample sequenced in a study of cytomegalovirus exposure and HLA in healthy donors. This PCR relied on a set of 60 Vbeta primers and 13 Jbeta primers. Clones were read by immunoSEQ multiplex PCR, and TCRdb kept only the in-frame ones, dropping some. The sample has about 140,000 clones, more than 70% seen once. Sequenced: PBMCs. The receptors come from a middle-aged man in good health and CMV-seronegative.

The CDR3 bases are TGTGCCATCAGGACCCGACAGTCAACTAATGAAAAACTGTTTTTT. Its translation: CAIRTRQSTNEKLFF. This sequence joins TRBV10-3 and TRBJ1-4, with D perhaps matching TRBD1 (5 bases). The germline V gene has CDR1 ENHRY and CDR2 SYGVKD. The CDR3 covers 15 residues. The V end lost 6 bases, the J end lost 0 bases, and 11 bases lay between the germline ends.

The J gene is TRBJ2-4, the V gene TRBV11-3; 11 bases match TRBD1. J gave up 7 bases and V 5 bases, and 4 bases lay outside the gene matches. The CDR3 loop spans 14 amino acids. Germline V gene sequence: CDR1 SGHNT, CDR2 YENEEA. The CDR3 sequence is CASSPRDRGNIQYF. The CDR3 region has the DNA TGTGCCAGCAGCCCACGGGACAGGGGGAACATTCAGTACTTC.

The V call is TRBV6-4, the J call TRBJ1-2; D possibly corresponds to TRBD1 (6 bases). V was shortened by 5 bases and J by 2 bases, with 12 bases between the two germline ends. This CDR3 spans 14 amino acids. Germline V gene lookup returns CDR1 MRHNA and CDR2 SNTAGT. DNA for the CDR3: TGTGCCAGCAGTACAGGGTACGGGAACTATGGCTACACCTTC. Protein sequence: CASSTGYGNYGYTF.

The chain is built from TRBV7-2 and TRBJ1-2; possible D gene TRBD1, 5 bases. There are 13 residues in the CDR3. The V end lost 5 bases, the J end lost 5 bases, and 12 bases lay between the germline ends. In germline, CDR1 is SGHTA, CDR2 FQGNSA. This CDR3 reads CASSPDSLYGYTF. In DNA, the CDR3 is TGTGCCAGCAGCCCTGACAGTTTATATGGCTACACCTTC.

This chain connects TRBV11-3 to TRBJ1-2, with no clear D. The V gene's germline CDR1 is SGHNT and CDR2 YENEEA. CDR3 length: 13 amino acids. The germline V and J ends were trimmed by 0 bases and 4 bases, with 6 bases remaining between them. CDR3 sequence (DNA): TGTGCCAGCAGCTTAGACAACACCTATGGCTACACCTTC. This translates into CASSLDNTYGYTF.

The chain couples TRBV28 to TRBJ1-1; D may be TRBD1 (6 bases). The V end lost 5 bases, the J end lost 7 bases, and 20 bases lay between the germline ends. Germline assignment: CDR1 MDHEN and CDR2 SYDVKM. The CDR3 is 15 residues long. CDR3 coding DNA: TGTGCCAGCAGTCCGCAATCCTCCGGACAGTTTGAAGCTTTCTTT. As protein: CASSPQSSGQFEAFF.

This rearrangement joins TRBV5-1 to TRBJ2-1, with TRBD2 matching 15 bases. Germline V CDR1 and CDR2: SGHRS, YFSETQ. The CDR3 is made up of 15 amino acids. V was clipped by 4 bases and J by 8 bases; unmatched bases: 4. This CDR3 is CASSPGLAGGYEQFF. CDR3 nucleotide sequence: TGCGCCAGCAGCCCGGGACTAGCGGGAGGATATGAGCAGTTCTTC.

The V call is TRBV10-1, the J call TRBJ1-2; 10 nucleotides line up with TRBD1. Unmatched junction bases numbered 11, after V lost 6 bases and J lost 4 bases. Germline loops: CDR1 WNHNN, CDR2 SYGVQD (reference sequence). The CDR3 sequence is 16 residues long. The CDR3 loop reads CASSGGTGDVGYGYTF. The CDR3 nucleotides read TGCGCCAGCAGCGGTGGGACAGGGGATGTTGGCTATGGCTACACCTTC.

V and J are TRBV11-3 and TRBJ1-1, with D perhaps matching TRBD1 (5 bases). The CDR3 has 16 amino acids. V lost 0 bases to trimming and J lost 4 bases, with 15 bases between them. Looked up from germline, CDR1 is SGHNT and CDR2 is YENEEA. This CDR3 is CASSLDPVWGPTEAFF. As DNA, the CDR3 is TGTGCCAGCAGCTTAGATCCCGTGTGGGGCCCCACTGAAGCTTTCTTT. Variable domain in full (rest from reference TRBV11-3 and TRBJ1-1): EAGVVQSPRYKIIEKKQPVAFWCNPISGHNTLYWYLQNLGQGPELLIRYENEEAVDDSQLPKDRFSAERLKGVDSTLKIQPAELGDSAVYLCASSLDPVWGPTEAFFGQGTRLTVV.

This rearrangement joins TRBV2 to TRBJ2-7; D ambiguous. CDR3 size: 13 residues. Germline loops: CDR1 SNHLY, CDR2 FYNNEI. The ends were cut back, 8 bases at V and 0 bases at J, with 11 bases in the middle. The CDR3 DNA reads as TGTGCCAGCTCTGCCCTGAGCTCCTACGAGCAGTACTTC. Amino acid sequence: CASSALSSYEQYF.

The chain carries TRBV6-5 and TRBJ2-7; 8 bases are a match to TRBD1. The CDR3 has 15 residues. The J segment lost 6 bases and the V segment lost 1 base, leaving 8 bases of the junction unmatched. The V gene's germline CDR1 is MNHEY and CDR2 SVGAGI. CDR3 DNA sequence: TGTGCCAGCAGTTACTTTCGGGCAGGGGGCAGCGAGCAGTACTTC. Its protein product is CASSYFRAGGSEQYF.

This chain's CDR3 is CASSTGTVVTDTQYF. The CDR3 nucleotides are TGTGCCAGCAGCACCGGGACAGTAGTCACAGATACGCAGTATTTT. The rearrangement links TRBV7-9 to TRBJ2-3, with 7 nucleotides matching TRBD1. CDR1 is SEHNR, CDR2 FQNEAQ, per germline (reference sequence). Trimming took 5 bases from V and 2 from J; bases not matched to a gene: 7. The CDR3 has 15 residues.

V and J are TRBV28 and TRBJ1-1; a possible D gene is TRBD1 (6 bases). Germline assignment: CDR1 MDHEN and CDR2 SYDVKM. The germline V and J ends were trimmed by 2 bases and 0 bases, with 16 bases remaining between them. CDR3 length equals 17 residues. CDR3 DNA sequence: TGTGCCAGCAGTTTAGCCGACAGGCCGCCCATGAACACTGAAGCTTTCTTT. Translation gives CASSLADRPPMNTEAFF. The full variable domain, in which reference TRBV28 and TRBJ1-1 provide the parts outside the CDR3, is DVKVTQSSRYLVKRTGEKVFLECVQDMDHENMFWYRQDPGLGLRLIYFSYDVKMKEKGDIPEGYSVSREKKERFSLILESASTNQTSMYLCASSLADRPPMNTEAFFGQGTRLTVV.

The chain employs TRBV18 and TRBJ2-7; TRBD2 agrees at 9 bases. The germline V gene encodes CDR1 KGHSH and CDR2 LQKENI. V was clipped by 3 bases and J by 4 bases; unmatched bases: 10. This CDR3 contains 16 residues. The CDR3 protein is CASSPVLAGAPYEQYF. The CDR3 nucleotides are TGTGCCAGCTCACCTGTTTTAGCGGGAGCTCCATACGAGCAGTACTTC.

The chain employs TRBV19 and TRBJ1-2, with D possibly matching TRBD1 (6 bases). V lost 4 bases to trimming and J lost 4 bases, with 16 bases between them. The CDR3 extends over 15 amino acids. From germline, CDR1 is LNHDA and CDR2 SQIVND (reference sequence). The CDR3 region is CASSTSRGGAYGYTF. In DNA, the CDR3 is TGTGCCAGTAGTACATCAAGGGGGGGCGCCTATGGCTACACCTTC.

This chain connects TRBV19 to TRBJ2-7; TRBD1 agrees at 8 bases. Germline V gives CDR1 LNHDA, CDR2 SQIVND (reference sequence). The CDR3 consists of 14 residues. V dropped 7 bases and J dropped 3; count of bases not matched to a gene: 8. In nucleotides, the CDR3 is TGTGCCAGTAATCAGGGGGCGAAGGTCTACGAGCAGTACTTC. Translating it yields CASNQGAKVYEQYF.

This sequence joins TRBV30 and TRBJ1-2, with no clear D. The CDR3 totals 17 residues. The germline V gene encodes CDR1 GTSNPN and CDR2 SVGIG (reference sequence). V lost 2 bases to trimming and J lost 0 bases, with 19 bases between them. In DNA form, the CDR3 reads TGTGCCTGGAGTCCAAGAGTAACGAGGCCAGCTAACTATGGCTACACCTTC. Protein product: CAWSPRVTRPANYGYTF.

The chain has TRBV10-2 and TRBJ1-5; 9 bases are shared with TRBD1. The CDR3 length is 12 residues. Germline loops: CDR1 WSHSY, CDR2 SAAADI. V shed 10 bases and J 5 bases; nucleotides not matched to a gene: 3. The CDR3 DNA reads TGCGCCACCAGGACAGGGGATCAGCCCCAGCATTTT. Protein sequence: CATRTGDQPQHF.

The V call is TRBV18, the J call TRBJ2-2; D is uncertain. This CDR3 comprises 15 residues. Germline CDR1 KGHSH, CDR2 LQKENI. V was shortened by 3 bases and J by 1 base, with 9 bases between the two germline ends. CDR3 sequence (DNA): TGTGCCAGCTCACCCCTCTCGGGGAACACCGGGGAGCTGTTTTTT. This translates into CASSPLSGNTGELFF.

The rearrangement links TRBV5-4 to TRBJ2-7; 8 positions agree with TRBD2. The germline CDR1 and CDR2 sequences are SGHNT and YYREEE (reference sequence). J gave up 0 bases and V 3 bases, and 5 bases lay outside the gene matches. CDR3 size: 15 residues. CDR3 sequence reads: CASSSGTRSSYEQYF. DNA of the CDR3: TGTGCCAGCAGCTCTGGGACTAGGAGCTCCTACGAGCAGTACTTC.

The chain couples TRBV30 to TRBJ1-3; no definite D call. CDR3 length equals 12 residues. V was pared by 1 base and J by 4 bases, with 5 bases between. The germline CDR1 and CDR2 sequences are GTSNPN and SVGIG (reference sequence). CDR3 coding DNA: TGTGCCTGGAGTGGAGGGGGAAACACCATATATTTT. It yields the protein CAWSGGGNTIYF. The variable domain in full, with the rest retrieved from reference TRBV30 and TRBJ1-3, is SQTIHQWPATLVQPVGSPLSLECTVEGTSNPNLYWYRQAAGRGLQLLFYSVGIGQISSEVPQNLSASRPQDRQFILSSKKLLLSDSGFYLCAWSGGGNTIYFGEGSWLTVV.

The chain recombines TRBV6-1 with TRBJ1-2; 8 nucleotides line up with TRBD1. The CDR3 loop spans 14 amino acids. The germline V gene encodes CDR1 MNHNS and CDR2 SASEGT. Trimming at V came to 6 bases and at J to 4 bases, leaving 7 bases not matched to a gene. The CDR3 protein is CASSRRGQGYGYTF. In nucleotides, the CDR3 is TGTGCCAGCAGCCGCAGGGGGCAGGGCTATGGCTACACCTTC.

The CDR3 here is CASSVAGAVGSPLHF. The CDR3, as DNA: TGTGCCAGCAGCGTAGCTGGGGCAGTTGGATCACCCCTCCACTTT. This chain joins TRBV9 and TRBJ1-6; a weak D match, TRBD1 (5 bases). Germline CDR1 reads SGDLS; CDR2 reads YYNGEE. Deletions cut 0 bases from V and 10 bases from J, with 14 bases between. The CDR3 runs 15 residues. The full variable domain, its missing parts supplied by reference TRBV9 and TRBJ1-6, is DSGVTQTPKHLITATGQRVTLRCSPRSGDLSVYWYQQSLDQGLQFLIQYYNGEERAKGNILERFSAQQFPDLHSELNLSSLELGDSALYFCASSVAGAVGSPLHFGNGTRLTVT.

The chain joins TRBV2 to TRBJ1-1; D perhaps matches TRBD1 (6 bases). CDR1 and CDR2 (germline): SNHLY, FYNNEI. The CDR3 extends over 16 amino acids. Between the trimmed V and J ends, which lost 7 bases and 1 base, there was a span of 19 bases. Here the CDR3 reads CASKTSWTARNTEAFF. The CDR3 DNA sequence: TGTGCCAGCAAAACCTCTTGGACAGCGAGGAACACTGAAGCTTTCTTT.